Listed below are T cell receptor beta chains from one sample, sequenced in a study of cytomegalovirus exposure and HLA in healthy donors. Method: immunoSEQ multiplex PCR; TCRdb's copy keeps in-frame clones and lacks some. This table holds around 130,000 clones, 82% found once. The sequencing input was PBMCs. Receptors originate from a boy between 10 and 17 years old in good health and CMV-seronegative. Both conserved end residues are part of each CDR3. Each record gives: J gene, D gene, CDR3 length, V gene, clone size, CDR3 protein, CDR3 DNA. A D gene is named only where the DNA matches it firmly. Not all rows give a size; the values are once, few, many and, for expanded clones, a class.

j_gene: TRBJ2-5; d_gene: -; len: 14; v_gene: TRBV19; abundance: -; CDR3aa: CASSLGQLQETQYF; CDR3nt: TGTGCCAGTAGTCTCGGACAGCTACAAGAGACCCAGTACTTC
j_gene: TRBJ1-2; d_gene: -; len: 17; v_gene: TRBV19; abundance: -; CDR3aa: CASSIDRRTAAAYGYTF; CDR3nt: TGTGCCAGTAGTATAGATCGGAGGACGGCCGCCGCTTATGGCTACACCTTC
j_gene: TRBJ1-1; d_gene: TRBD1; len: 14; v_gene: TRBV6-5; abundance: once; CDR3aa: CASSPTGAGTEAFF; CDR3nt: TGTGCCAGCAGTCCCACAGGGGCGGGAACTGAAGCTTTCTTT
j_gene: TRBJ2-1; d_gene: TRBD2; len: 15; v_gene: TRBV5-4; abundance: -; CDR3aa: CASSLLLAGSNEQFF; CDR3nt: TGTGCCAGCAGCTTATTGCTAGCGGGGTCTAATGAGCAGTTCTTC
j_gene: TRBJ2-2; d_gene: TRBD2; len: 20; v_gene: TRBV19; abundance: -; CDR3aa: CASSAGLAGSFGGGTGELFF; CDR3nt: TGTGCCAGTAGTGCGGGACTAGCGGGGAGTTTTGGCGGTGGCACCGGGGAGCTGTTTTTT
j_gene: TRBJ2-2; d_gene: -; len: 17; v_gene: TRBV4-3; abundance: -; CDR3aa: CASSQDRAGFGTGELFF; CDR3nt: TGCGCCAGCAGCCAAGATCGTGCAGGGTTCGGCACCGGGGAGCTGTTTTTT
j_gene: TRBJ1-4; d_gene: -; len: 13; v_gene: TRBV7-9; abundance: -; CDR3aa: CASSLGPVEKLFF; CDR3nt: TGTGCCAGCAGCTTAGGCCCGGTGGAGAAACTGTTTTTT
j_gene: TRBJ1-2; d_gene: -; len: 15; v_gene: TRBV18; abundance: -; CDR3aa: CASSQGQGDNYGYTF; CDR3nt: TGTGCCAGCTCACAGGGCCAAGGGGATAACTATGGCTACACCTTC
j_gene: TRBJ2-1; d_gene: -; len: 15; v_gene: TRBV7-9; abundance: once; CDR3aa: CASSLAGATYNEQFF; CDR3nt: TGTGCCAGCAGCTTAGCGGGAGCCACCTACAATGAGCAGTTCTTC
j_gene: TRBJ1-4; d_gene: TRBD1; len: 14; v_gene: TRBV30; abundance: -; CDR3aa: CAWRAGQANEKLFF; CDR3nt: TGTGCCTGGAGGGCGGGACAGGCCAATGAAAAACTGTTTTTT
j_gene: TRBJ2-6; d_gene: -; len: 15; v_gene: TRBV27; abundance: -; CDR3aa: CASSRGSSGANVLTF; CDR3nt: TGTGCCAGCAGTCGGGGGTCGTCTGGGGCCAACGTCCTGACTTTC
j_gene: TRBJ2-2; d_gene: -; len: 15; v_gene: TRBV5-4; abundance: -; CDR3aa: CASSWGHPNTGELFF; CDR3nt: TGTGCCAGCAGCTGGGGACACCCGAACACCGGGGAGCTGTTTTTT
j_gene: TRBJ1-5; d_gene: -; len: 13; v_gene: TRBV6-5; abundance: -; CDR3aa: CASRGQNNQPQHF; CDR3nt: TGTGCCAGCAGAGGACAGAACAATCAGCCCCAGCATTTT
j_gene: TRBJ2-7; d_gene: TRBD1; len: 13; v_gene: TRBV30; abundance: -; CDR3aa: CAWAGTAPYEQYF; CDR3nt: TGTGCCTGGGCCGGGACAGCACCCTACGAGCAGTACTTC
j_gene: TRBJ1-1; d_gene: TRBD1; len: 15; v_gene: TRBV6-5; abundance: -; CDR3aa: CASRWTGRANTEAFF; CDR3nt: TGTGCCAGCAGATGGACAGGTCGGGCGAACACTGAAGCTTTCTTT
j_gene: TRBJ1-2; d_gene: TRBD1; len: 13; v_gene: TRBV4-1; abundance: -; CDR3aa: CASSQTGDYGYTF; CDR3nt: TGCGCCAGCAGCCAAACAGGGGACTATGGCTACACCTTC
j_gene: TRBJ2-1; d_gene: TRBD2; len: 20; v_gene: TRBV4-3; abundance: -; CDR3aa: CASSPGGAAGGMWSYNEQFF; CDR3nt: TGCGCCAGCAGTCCCGGAGGGGCAGCGGGAGGGATGTGGTCCTACAATGAGCAGTTCTTC
j_gene: TRBJ2-1; d_gene: TRBD2; len: 16; v_gene: TRBV19; abundance: -; CDR3aa: CASSIAGLAGEYEQFF; CDR3nt: TGTGCCAGTAGTATAGCGGGGCTAGCGGGAGAGTATGAGCAGTTCTTC